This T cell receptor (beta chain) was sequenced during a study of T cell responses to AZD1222 COVID-19 vaccine. Regarding the study as a whole: An increase in Spike-specific TCR breadth and depth was observed after two AZD1222 doses. Donors skewed white British and female; clonal diversity was possibly underestimated. Among those given AZD1222, only five to seven were seropositive at baseline. Unmutated variant regions are reportedly the target of nearly half of TCRs that are spike-specific.

Concerning this clone: Its specificity is not known.

This CDR3 has 15 amino acids. Between the trimmed V and J ends, which lost 0 bases and 4 bases, there was a span of 12 bases. From germline, CDR1 is MNHEY and CDR2 SVGEGT. Generated by immunoSEQ multiplex PCR, the TCRdb table keeps only in-frame clones and is missing some. The sample lists about 150,000 clones; approximately 90% were seen once. Specimen: peripheral blood, collected on day 0 of AZD1222 vaccination. The rearrangement uses TRBV6-2 or TRBV6-3 and TRBJ2-5; D is perhaps TRBD1 (5 bases). The clonotype was recovered from an adult in good health. CDR3 sequence: CASSYSSRATETQYF. In DNA form, the CDR3 reads TGTGCCAGCAGTTACTCGAGCAGGGCCACAGAGACCCAGTACTTC.